This T cell receptor beta chain emerged from a study of Graves' ophthalmopathy and Graves' hyperthyroidism. This clonotype was recorded many times. The antigen remains unidentified. Amplification from RNA transcripts yielded the TCR beta CDR3 regions. HTBI primers were used in a first-round RT-PCR, which preceded a second-round multiplex PCR. A single record per CDR3 protein comes from TCRdb applying MiXCR to the multiplex PCR reads. The sample contains around 660,000 distinct CDR3 sequences, over 40% of which appear only once. Trimming at V came to 3 bases and at J to 5 bases, leaving 2 bases not matched to a gene. The germline gives CDR1 DFQATT, CDR2 SNEGSKA (reference sequence). The CDR3 length is 14 residues. Overall study findings and caveats: Blood also carried most expanded thyroid clonotypes exceeding 0.001 frequency. The model forecast ophthalmopathy progression, reaching under 71% sensitivity and approximately 72% specificity.

The chain has TRBV20-1 and TRBJ2-5, with 14 bases aligning to TRBD2. Sequenced input: peripheral blood. The TCR comes from an adult man with Graves' ophthalmopathy. The CDR3 is CSARGLAGDETQYF. The CDR3 DNA reads as TGCAGTGCTAGGGGACTAGCGGGGGACGAGACCCAGTACTTC.